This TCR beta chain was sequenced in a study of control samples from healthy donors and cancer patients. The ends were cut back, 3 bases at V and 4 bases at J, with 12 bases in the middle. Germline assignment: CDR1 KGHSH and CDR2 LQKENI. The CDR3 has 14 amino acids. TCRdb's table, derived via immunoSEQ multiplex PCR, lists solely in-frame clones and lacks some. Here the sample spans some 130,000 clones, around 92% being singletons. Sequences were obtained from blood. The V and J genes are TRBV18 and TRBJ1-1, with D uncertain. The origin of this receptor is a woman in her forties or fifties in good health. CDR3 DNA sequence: TGTGCCAGCTCACCGTCGGCGTCTGGCACTGAAGCTTTCTTT. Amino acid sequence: CASSPSASGTEAFF.